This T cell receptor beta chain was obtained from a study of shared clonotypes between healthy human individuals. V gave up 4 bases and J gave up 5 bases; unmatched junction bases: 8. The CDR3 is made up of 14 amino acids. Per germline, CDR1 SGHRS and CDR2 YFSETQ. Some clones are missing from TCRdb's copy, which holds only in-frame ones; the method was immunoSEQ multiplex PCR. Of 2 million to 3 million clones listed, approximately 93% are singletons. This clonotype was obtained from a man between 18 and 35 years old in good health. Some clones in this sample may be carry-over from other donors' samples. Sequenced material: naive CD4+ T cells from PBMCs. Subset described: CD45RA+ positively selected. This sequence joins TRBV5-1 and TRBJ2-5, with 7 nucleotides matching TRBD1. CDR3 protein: CASSGQVVDETQYF. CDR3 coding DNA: TGCGCCAGCAGCGGACAGGTCGTGGACGAGACCCAGTACTTC.